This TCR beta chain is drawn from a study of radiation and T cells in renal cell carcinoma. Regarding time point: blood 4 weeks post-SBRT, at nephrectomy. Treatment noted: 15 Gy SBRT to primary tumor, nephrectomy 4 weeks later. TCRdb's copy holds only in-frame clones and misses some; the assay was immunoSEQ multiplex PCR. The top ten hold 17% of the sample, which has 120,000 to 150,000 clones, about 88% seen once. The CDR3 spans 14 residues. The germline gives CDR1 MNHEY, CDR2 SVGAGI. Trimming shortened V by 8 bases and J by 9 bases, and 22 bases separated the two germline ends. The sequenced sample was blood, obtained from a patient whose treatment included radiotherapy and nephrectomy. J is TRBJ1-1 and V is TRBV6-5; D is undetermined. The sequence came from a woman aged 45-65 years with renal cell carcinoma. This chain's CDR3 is CASHRAGDGSKAFF. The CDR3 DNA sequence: TGTGCCAGCCACCGGGCGGGAGATGGCAGTAAAGCTTTCTTT.